This T cell receptor (beta chain) came from a study of blood T cell repertoires in COVID-19. Residents of about two dozen US areas, aged about 18 to 89 years, made up the participants. Method: immunoSEQ multiplex PCR; TCRdb's copy keeps in-frame clones and lacks some. The sample includes a few hundred thousand clones, 70% to 90% of them seen just once. This CDR3 has 16 amino acids. Germline loops: CDR1 SGHKS, CDR2 YYEKEE (reference sequence). Trimming cost V 4 bases and J 2 bases, with 19 bases left between them. This TCR came from a woman aged 50 to 65 who had been exposed to COVID-19. The chain joins TRBV5-5 to TRBJ2-7, with a tentative D call TRBD1 (5 bases). The sequenced material came from PBMCs or T cells enriched from blood (not recorded which). CDR3 in amino acids: CASSPPETGLAYEQYF. The CDR3 coding sequence is TGTGCCAGCAGCCCCCCTGAAACAGGTCTTGCCTACGAGCAGTACTTC.